Listed here are 30 T cell receptor beta chains from one sample, sequenced in a study of T-cell memory formation after mild COVID-19. TCRdb ran MiXCR on the 5' RACE reads and lists one entry per CDR3 protein. The sample includes approximately 210,000 distinct CDR3 sequences, roughly a tenth of them seen just once. Material: PBMCs or a T cell subset sorted from them (not recorded which). The receptors were gathered from a man aged 18 to 29 who had mild COVID-19 (a few samples of this study predate the infection). Cell type and time point are not known.

The chain employs TRBV7-2 and TRBJ2-5; D perhaps matches TRBD2 (6 bases). Trimming took off 4 bases at V and 2 bases at J, with 11 bases between the two ends. CDR1 is SGHTA and CDR2 is FQGNSA in the germline V gene. The CDR3 has 14 amino acids. Here the CDR3 DNA reads TGTGCCAGCAGCTCATCCGGGACTCAAGAGACCCAGTACTTC. The encoded protein is CASSSSGTQETQYF.

This clonotype was seen at least ten times. The genes are TRBV10-3 and TRBJ1-3; 7 bases are a match to TRBD1. Germline trimming cut 9 bases from V and 0 bases from J; bases unmatched to any gene: 8. CDR1 is ENHRY, CDR2 SYGVKD, per germline. CDR3 size: 15 residues. DNA of the CDR3: TGTGCCATAAGACAGGGTCTCGGCTCTGGAAACACCATATATTTT. It encodes CAIRQGLGSGNTIYF.

The table lists this clonotype with a few counts. This chain uses TRBV24-1 with TRBJ2-1; unclear D gene. Germline assignment: CDR1 KGHDR and CDR2 SFDVKD. The CDR3 sequence is 14 residues long. Trimming pared 2 bases from V and 0 bases from J, leaving 4 bases between. The CDR3 protein is CATSDSYSYNEQFF. The DNA for the CDR3 is TGTGCCACCAGTGATTCATACTCCTACAATGAGCAGTTCTTC.

V gene TRBV7-2 combines with J gene TRBJ2-7; 7 bases line up with TRBD1. Germline CDR1 is SGHTA and CDR2 is FQGNSA. V was clipped by 10 bases and J by 6 bases; unmatched bases: 9. This CDR3 region has 12 residues. Here the CDR3 reads CAIRHPGGEQYF. The CDR3 nucleotides are TGTGCCATCCGTCACCCAGGGGGCGAGCAGTACTTC.

This clonotype came up a few times. The gene calls are TRBV7-2 and TRBJ2-3; 10 bases fit TRBD2. V lost 5 bases to trimming and J lost 3 bases; unmatched junction nucleotides: 8. The V gene's germline CDR1 is SGHTA and CDR2 FQGNSA. The CDR3 totals 16 residues. This chain's CDR3 is CASSVRIAGGTDTQYF. CDR3 coding DNA: TGTGCCAGCAGCGTTAGGATAGCGGGGGGAACAGATACGCAGTATTTT. Filled out from reference TRBV7-2 and TRBJ2-3, the complete variable domain reads GAGVSQSPSNKVTEKGKDVELRCDPISGHTALYWYRQSLGQGLEFLIYFQGNSAPDKSGLPSDRFSAERTGGSVSTLTIQRTQQEDSAVYLCASSVRIAGGTDTQYFGPGTRLTVL.

This clonotype was counted ten times or more. This chain links TRBV28 with TRBJ2-7; possible D gene TRBD1, 5 bases. The germline gives CDR1 MDHEN, CDR2 SYDVKM. The CDR3 is 13 residues long. Trimming cost V 3 bases and J 3 bases, with 9 bases left between them. The DNA of the CDR3 is TGTGCCAGCAGTTTGACAGAGCGCTACGAGCAGTACTTC. This codes for CASSLTERYEQYF.

The chain is built from TRBV9 and TRBJ2-5; D might be TRBD1 or TRBD2, each matching 6 bases. With 0 bases removed from V and 6 bases from J, the gap between germline ends came to 12 bases. Germline V CDR1 and CDR2: SGDLS, YYNGEE. There are 14 residues in the CDR3. The CDR3: CASSVEGGWQTQYF. The CDR3, as DNA: TGTGCCAGCAGCGTAGAGGGGGGCTGGCAGACCCAGTACTTC.

This clonotype has a handful of counts. V is TRBV20-1 and J is TRBJ2-5; D perhaps matches TRBD2 (5 bases). Germline V gene lookup returns CDR1 DFQATT and CDR2 SNEGSKA (reference sequence). Trimming removed 1 base from V and 7 bases from J, with 10 bases in between. This CDR3 has 12 amino acids. In nucleotides, the CDR3 is TGCAGTGCTAGAGGACCCCGGGGGACCCAGTACTTC. As protein: CSARGPRGTQYF.

The rearrangement links TRBV11-2 to TRBJ2-5; 7 nucleotides match TRBD2. The length of the CDR3 is 14 residues. Germline lookup yields CDR1 SGHAT and CDR2 FQNNGV. Germline trimming cut 8 bases from V and 9 bases from J; bases unmatched to any gene: 15. CDR3 amino acids: CASGVGGGRGAQYF. CDR3 DNA: TGTGCCAGCGGTGTGGGCGGGGGAAGGGGTGCCCAGTACTTC. Based on the CDR3 plus reference TRBV11-2 and TRBJ2-5, the full variable domain is EAGVAQSPRYKIIEKRQSVAFWCNPISGHATLYWYQQILGQGPKLLIQFQNNGVVDDSQLPKDRFSAERLKGVDSTLKIQPAKLEDSAVYLCASGVGGGRGAQYFGPGTRLLVL.

V and J are TRBV6-5 and TRBJ2-3; D may be TRBD1 (6 bases). Trimming pared 7 bases from V and 2 bases from J, leaving 19 bases between. Germline CDR1 is MNHEY and CDR2 is SVGAGI. The CDR3 is 16 residues long. The CDR3 loop is CASTTGSAGLTDTQYF. CDR3 nucleotide sequence: TGTGCCAGCACCACAGGGTCGGCAGGCCTCACAGATACGCAGTATTTT.

The chain links TRBV18 to TRBJ1-5; D not certain. The CDR3 length is 13 residues. V was shortened by 5 bases and J by 1 base, with 6 bases between the two germline ends. The germline gives CDR1 KGHSH, CDR2 LQKENI. The CDR3: CASSDTSNQPQHF. As DNA, the CDR3 is TGTGCCAGCTCAGACACAAGCAATCAGCCCCAGCATTTT.

This chain links TRBV7-2 with TRBJ2-3; D not certain. The CDR3 consists of 13 residues. V was trimmed by 2 bases and J by 4 bases, leaving 7 bases between them. Germline CDR1 reads SGHTA; CDR2 reads FQGNSA. The CDR3: CASSLSGADTQYF. The DNA for the CDR3 is TGTGCCAGCAGCTTATCGGGCGCAGATACGCAGTATTTT.

This chain joins TRBV12-3 or TRBV12-4 and TRBJ1-1; D not resolved. The CDR3 spans 13 residues. V was trimmed by 5 bases and J by 4 bases, leaving 11 bases between them. This CDR3 is CASSTWAGTEAFF. As DNA, the CDR3 is TGTGCCAGCAGTACCTGGGCGGGCACTGAAGCTTTCTTT.

This clonotype has a count of ten or more. The J gene is TRBJ2-7, the V gene TRBV7-2; D is unresolved. CDR1 and CDR2 from the germline V gene are SGHTA and FQGNSA. This CDR3 has 17 residues. The V gene lost 0 bases and the J gene lost 2 bases, with 17 bases spanning the gap. The CDR3 here is CASSLALNPRTTYEQYF. CDR3 nucleotide sequence: TGTGCCAGCAGCTTAGCGCTAAACCCCCGGACCACCTACGAGCAGTACTTC. The entire variable domain, with the rest obtained from reference TRBV7-2 and TRBJ2-7, is as follows: GAGVSQSPSNKVTEKGKDVELRCDPISGHTALYWYRQSLGQGLEFLIYFQGNSAPDKSGLPSDRFSAERTGGSVSTLTIQRTQQEDSAVYLCASSLALNPRTTYEQYFGPGTRLTVT.

The J gene is TRBJ1-2, the V gene TRBV5-6; TRBD1 agrees at 7 bases. The V and J ends lost 3 bases and 8 bases, in that order; junction bases with no gene match: 16. This CDR3 region has 16 residues. Germline V gives CDR1 SGHDT, CDR2 YYEEEE. Here the CDR3 reads CASSSVWPEGAGGYTF. The CDR3 region has the DNA TGTGCCAGCAGCTCGGTATGGCCGGAGGGGGCAGGCGGCTACACCTTC.

There are a few counts of this clonotype. The rearrangement uses TRBV18 and TRBJ1-1, with a weak D call TRBD1 (6 bases). There are 15 residues in the CDR3. The germline CDR1 and CDR2 sequences are KGHSH and LQKENI. V was pared by 0 bases and J by 5 bases, with 13 bases between. CDR3: CASSPPSTGRTEAFF. The CDR3 nucleotides read TGTGCCAGCTCACCACCTAGCACAGGGCGGACTGAAGCTTTCTTT.

The CDR3 spells CASTGTPSSYEQYF. DNA for the CDR3: TGCGCCAGCACGGGGACACCGAGCTCCTACGAGCAGTACTTC. V is TRBV5-1 and J is TRBJ2-7; TRBD1 might be the D (6 bases). From germline, CDR1 is SGHRS and CDR2 YFSETQ. Trimming removed 6 bases at V and 0 bases at J, with 13 bases between. There are 14 residues in the CDR3.

There are many counts of this clonotype. The rearrangement uses TRBV5-5 and TRBJ2-2; D not certain. Germline CDR1 reads SGHKS; CDR2 reads YYEKEE (reference sequence). V gave up 4 bases and J gave up 1 base, with 8 bases separating them. The CDR3 is 14 residues long. CDR3 DNA: TGTGCCAGCAGCCTCGAGTGGAACACCGGGGAGCTGTTTTTT. Amino acid sequence: CASSLEWNTGELFF.

The CDR3 DNA reads as TGTGCCAGCAGCTTAGTAGCGGGGGCTTACAATGAGCAGTTCTTC. As protein: CASSLVAGAYNEQFF. This chain joins TRBV7-2 and TRBJ2-1; 9 bases align to TRBD2. Germline V lookup: CDR1 SGHTA, CDR2 FQGNSA. The junction had 2 bases not matched to a gene; V was cut back by 1 base and J by 4 bases. The CDR3 covers 15 residues. The variable domain in full, with the rest retrieved from reference TRBV7-2 and TRBJ2-1, is GAGVSQSPSNKVTEKGKDVELRCDPISGHTALYWYRQSLGQGLEFLIYFQGNSAPDKSGLPSDRFSAERTGGSVSTLTIQRTQQEDSAVYLCASSLVAGAYNEQFFGPGTRLTVL.

This clonotype was counted a few times. The genes are TRBV29-1 and TRBJ1-3; TRBD1 matches 7 bases. Germline CDR1 reads SQVTM; CDR2 reads ANQGSEA. The CDR3 has 13 residues. The trim removed 7 bases at V and 0 bases at J, leaving 3 bases unmatched. In DNA, the CDR3 is TGCAGCGGCAGACAGGGCTCTGGAAACACCATATATTTT. Its protein product is CSGRQGSGNTIYF. The full variable domain, completed using reference TRBV29-1 and TRBJ1-3, is SAVISQKPSRDICQRGTSLTIQCQVDSQVTMMFWYRQQPGQSLTLIATANQGSEATYESGFVIDKFPISRPNLTFSTLTVSNMSPEDSSIYLCSGRQGSGNTIYFGEGSWLTVV.

This clonotype was counted at least ten times. The gene calls are TRBV20-1 and TRBJ1-6, with TRBD1 matching over 10 bases. Trimming at V came to 3 bases and at J to 8 bases, leaving 1 base not matched to a gene. This CDR3 comprises 13 residues. Germline lookup yields CDR1 DFQATT and CDR2 SNEGSKA (reference sequence). The CDR3 coding sequence is TGCAGTGCTAGGGGGACAGGGGATTCACCCCTCCACTTT. It specifies CSARGTGDSPLHF.

The chain recombines TRBV27 with TRBJ1-1; D gene uncertain. The CDR3 covers 13 residues. Trimming removed 5 bases at V and 0 bases at J, with 7 bases between. Germline V gene lookup returns CDR1 MNHEY and CDR2 SMNVEV (reference sequence). The CDR3 here is CASSGPLNTEAFF. CDR3 in DNA: TGTGCCAGCAGTGGTCCCTTGAACACTGAAGCTTTCTTT.

The rearrangement joins TRBV12-3 or TRBV12-4 to TRBJ1-3, with D unclear. The CDR3 has 15 residues. V lost 4 bases and J 1 base, leaving 11 bases between the germline ends. The CDR3 nucleotides are TGTGCCAGCAGTTCTGGAAAGGGTTCTGGAAACACCATATATTTT. Protein product: CASSSGKGSGNTIYF.

This clonotype has just a few counts. The chain links TRBV25-1 to TRBJ2-1; D gene unclear. V lost 5 bases, J lost 5 bases, and 16 bases lay in between. Germline V gives CDR1 MGHDK, CDR2 SYGVNS. The CDR3 consists of 15 residues. CDR3 in DNA: TGTGCCAGCAGTAAGCACGCGCGAGGAGACAATGAGCAGTTCTTC. Translation gives CASSKHARGDNEQFF.

The sample holds a few counts of this clonotype. This rearrangement joins TRBV4-3 to TRBJ2-3, with 8 bases identical to TRBD1. CDR3 length: 14 residues. The germline V gene encodes CDR1 LGHNA and CDR2 YSLEER. The V segment lost 3 bases and the J segment 2 bases; nucleotides outside the gene matches: 1. CDR3 amino acids: CASSQTGDTDTQYF. CDR3 bases: TGCGCCAGCAGCCAGACAGGGGACACAGATACGCAGTATTTT.

The chain joins TRBV6-2 or TRBV6-3 to TRBJ2-7; 7 bases align to TRBD1. V trimming: 5 bases; J trimming: 3 bases; junction bases outside the gene matches: 10. Per germline, CDR1 MNHEY and CDR2 SVGEGT. The CDR3 is 15 residues long. For the CDR3, the DNA is TGTGCCAGCAGTGAGACAGGGTCCCCTTACTACGAGCAGTACGTC. Translation: CASSETGSPYYEQYV.

The sample holds many counts of this clonotype. This chain joins TRBV7-2 and TRBJ1-2, with 7 bases identical to TRBD1. V shed 5 bases and J 5 bases; nucleotides not matched to a gene: 11. The CDR3 extends over 15 amino acids. The germline V gene has CDR1 SGHTA and CDR2 FQGNSA. The CDR3 region is CASSPTQGSGYGYTF. Written as DNA, the CDR3 is TGTGCCAGCAGCCCAACACAGGGGAGTGGGTATGGCTACACCTTC. The whole variable domain, remainder taken from reference TRBV7-2 and TRBJ1-2, is GAGVSQSPSNKVTEKGKDVELRCDPISGHTALYWYRQSLGQGLEFLIYFQGNSAPDKSGLPSDRFSAERTGGSVSTLTIQRTQQEDSAVYLCASSPTQGSGYGYTFGSGTRLTVV.

This clonotype was picked up a small number of times. This rearrangement joins TRBV24-1 to TRBJ2-1, with 7 bases aligning to TRBD2. Germline V gives CDR1 KGHDR, CDR2 SFDVKD. CDR3 length equals 14 residues. The ends lost 3 bases at V and 6 bases at J; junction bases unmatched: 4. DNA of the CDR3: TGTGCCACCAGTGATCCTACTAGCGCCAATGAGCAGTTCTTC. Residues: CATSDPTSANEQFF.

This chain joins TRBV4-3 and TRBJ2-3; 9 bases match TRBD1. J gave up 1 base and V 3 bases, and 2 bases lay outside the gene matches. Germline lookup yields CDR1 LGHNA and CDR2 YSLEER. The CDR3 contains 15 residues. The CDR3 DNA sequence: TGCGCCAGCAGCCATCGGGACAGGGGCACAGATACGCAGTATTTT. Encoded protein: CASSHRDRGTDTQYF.

This clonotype has at least ten counts. V is TRBV4-1 and J is TRBJ1-3; D ambiguous. V was trimmed by 3 bases and J by 2 bases, leaving 5 bases between them. Germline CDR1 MGHRA, CDR2 YSYEKL. The CDR3 is made up of 13 amino acids. CDR3 in amino acids: CASSHQAGNTIYF. The CDR3 nucleotides are TGCGCCAGCAGCCACCAGGCTGGAAACACCATATATTTT.